The 20 T cell receptor beta chains listed next were all sequenced from one sample in a study of chemoradiotherapy in HPV16-positive cancers. TCRdb keeps only in-frame clones here, not all; method: immunoSEQ multiplex PCR. The sample lists tens of thousands of clones, about 93% occurring once. The sequencing used blood, collected from a patient who underwent chemoradiotherapy. These receptors all stem from a human donor with HPV-associated anogenital cancer.

This sequence joins TRBV28 and TRBJ2-7; a possible D gene is TRBD1 (6 bases). Looked up from germline, CDR1 is MDHEN and CDR2 is SYDVKM. The CDR3 is 12 residues long. V lost 2 bases, J lost 13 bases, and 15 bases lay in between. The chain's CDR3 is CASSLTQGRSYF. CDR3 nucleotide sequence: TGTGCCAGCAGTTTAACCCAGGGGAGATCTTACTTC.

The genes are TRBV28 and TRBJ2-5; no firm D call. CDR3 length: 13 amino acids. Germline loops: CDR1 MDHEN, CDR2 SYDVKM. The V and J ends lost 6 bases and 2 bases respectively, with 10 bases between them. CDR3 sequence: CASSLGPQETQYF. The CDR3 DNA sequence: TGTGCCAGCAGCCTCGGACCTCAAGAGACCCAGTACTTC.

The chain links TRBV28 to TRBJ1-3, with D perhaps TRBD1 (6 bases). V lost 7 bases and J 4 bases, leaving 11 bases between the germline ends. This CDR3 spans 13 amino acids. From germline, CDR1 is MDHEN and CDR2 SYDVKM. This CDR3 is CASKGGGGNTIYF. The CDR3, as DNA: TGTGCCAGCAAGGGGGGAGGAGGAAACACCATATATTTT.

This chain links TRBV7-6 with TRBJ1-2; 9 bases are a match to TRBD1. From germline, CDR1 is SGHVS and CDR2 FNYEAQ. The CDR3 runs 17 residues. The trim removed 5 bases at V and 1 base at J, leaving 11 bases unmatched. The CDR3 reads CASSPGTGYRDNYGYTF. DNA for the CDR3: TGTGCCAGCAGCCCAGGGACAGGGTACCGGGATAACTATGGCTACACCTTC. Based on the CDR3 plus reference TRBV7-6 and TRBJ1-2, the full variable domain is GAGVSQSPRYKVTKRGQDVALRCDPISGHVSLYWYRQALGQGPEFLTYFNYEAQQDKSGLPNDRFSAERPEGSISTLTIQRTEQRDSAMYRCASSPGTGYRDNYGYTFGSGTRLTVV.

CDR3 DNA: TGTGCCAGCGGATTACTAGCGGGAGCCTACGAGCAGTACTTC. This codes for CASGLLAGAYEQYF. The J gene is TRBJ2-7, the V gene TRBV6-5; 11 bases are a match to TRBD2. The germline gives CDR1 MNHEY, CDR2 SVGAGI. CDR3 size: 14 residues. Unmatched junction bases numbered 5, after V lost 8 bases and J lost 2 bases.

V and J are TRBV29-1 and TRBJ1-2; D call uncertain. Germline V gene data show CDR1 as SQVTM and CDR2 as ANQGSEA. CDR3 size: 12 residues. V lost 3 bases to trimming and J lost 4 bases, with 9 bases between them. CDR3 in DNA: TGCAGCGTTGACGACATTCCCTATGGCTACACCTTC. Encoded protein: CSVDDIPYGYTF. The full variable domain, rest sourced from reference TRBV29-1 and TRBJ1-2, is SAVISQKPSRDICQRGTSLTIQCQVDSQVTMMFWYRQQPGQSLTLIATANQGSEATYESGFVIDKFPISRPNLTFSTLTVSNMSPEDSSIYLCSVDDIPYGYTFGSGTRLTVV.

The V call is TRBV4-1, the J call TRBJ2-3; 11 bases match TRBD2. Germline CDR1 and CDR2: MGHRA and YSYEKL. The CDR3 runs 15 residues. V was clipped by 5 bases and J by 2 bases; unmatched bases: 3. CDR3 sequence reads: CASSRLAGNTDTQYF. The CDR3 region has the DNA TGCGCCAGCAGCAGACTAGCGGGGAACACAGATACGCAGTATTTT.

This chain's CDR3 is CASSLISTPLDGYTF. CDR3 nucleotides: TGTGCCAGCAGCTTAATTTCTACCCCACTTGATGGCTACACCTTC. The chain has TRBV7-2 and TRBJ1-2; D remains unclear. Looked up from germline, CDR1 is SGHTA and CDR2 is FQGNSA. CDR3 length: 15 amino acids. V dropped 2 bases and J dropped 6 bases, with 16 bases sitting between them.

V gene TRBV4-2 combines with J gene TRBJ2-3, with unresolved D. V dropped 4 bases and J dropped 0 bases, with 14 bases sitting between them. The CDR3 runs to 16 residues. CDR1 LGHNA and CDR2 YNFKEQ come from the germline V gene. The CDR3 is CASSRGTQPSTDTQYF. The DNA for the CDR3 is TGTGCCAGCAGCCGAGGCACACAGCCTAGCACAGATACGCAGTATTTT.

The CDR3 DNA sequence: TGTGCCAGCAGCTATTATATAGGACCTGGAAACACCATATATTTT. Its translation: CASSYYIGPGNTIYF. This sequence joins TRBV7-2 and TRBJ1-3; D not certain. CDR3 length: 15 amino acids. Germline CDR1 and CDR2: SGHTA and FQGNSA. The germline V and J ends were trimmed by 4 bases and 2 bases, with 12 bases remaining between them.

V is TRBV2 and J is TRBJ2-7, with TRBD2 matching 10 bases. Germline assignment: CDR1 SNHLY and CDR2 FYNNEI. The CDR3 consists of 16 residues. V lost 3 bases to trimming and J lost 7 bases; unmatched junction nucleotides: 12. CDR3 bases: TGTGCCAGCAGTGATGGATCTAGCGGGAGATCGGAGGAGCAGTACTTC. Its protein product is CASSDGSSGRSEEQYF.

This chain joins TRBV29-1 and TRBJ2-2; D is tentatively TRBD1 or TRBD2 (5 bases each). This CDR3 has 12 amino acids. Germline values: CDR1 SQVTM, CDR2 ANQGSEA. V shed 3 bases and J shed 4 bases, with 6 bases lying between them. The CDR3 DNA reads TGCAGCGTTGAGGGGACCACCGGGGAGCTGTTTTTT. It translates to CSVEGTTGELFF.

This clone showed up just once. The gene calls are TRBV2 and TRBJ2-7, with D uncertain. Germline V gives CDR1 SNHLY, CDR2 FYNNEI. Trimming stripped 6 bases from V and 0 bases from J, with 9 bases between. The CDR3 runs to 13 residues. CDR3 in DNA: TGTGCCAGCAGGCGACAAAGCTCCTACGAGCAGTACTTC. Translating gives CASRRQSSYEQYF.

The V gene is TRBV6-6, the J gene TRBJ2-3; TRBD1 aligns across 8 bases. Unmatched junction bases numbered 6, after V lost 6 bases and J lost 1 base. The CDR3 is made up of 15 amino acids. The germline V gene encodes CDR1 MNHNY and CDR2 SVGAGI (reference sequence). CDR3 sequence (DNA): TGTGCCAGCAGCCCTGGACAGGGACGCACAGATACGCAGTATTTT. Its protein is CASSPGQGRTDTQYF.

This sequence joins TRBV18 and TRBJ1-1; a possible D gene is TRBD1 (5 bases). The CDR3 loop spans 15 amino acids. The V and J ends lost 1 base and 4 bases respectively, with 13 bases between them. Germline assignment: CDR1 KGHSH and CDR2 LQKENI. The CDR3 DNA reads as TGTGCCAGCTCACCACACGAGGGGCCGGGCACTGAAGCTTTCTTT. Its protein is CASSPHEGPGTEAFF. Based on the CDR3 plus reference TRBV18 and TRBJ1-1, the full variable domain is NAGVMQNPRHLVRRRGQEARLRCSPMKGHSHVYWYRQLPEEGLKFMVYLQKENIIDESGMPKERFSAEFPKEGPSILRIQQVVRGDSAAYFCASSPHEGPGTEAFFGQGTRLTVV.

The chain combines TRBV11-2 with TRBJ2-7; D is uncertain. The CDR3 covers 14 residues. Per germline, CDR1 SGHAT and CDR2 FQNNGV. The ends were cut back, 1 base at V and 3 bases at J, with 10 bases in the middle. The CDR3 DNA sequence: TGTGCCAGCAGCTTAGGGTCCCGAGGCTACGAGCAGTACTTC. This codes for CASSLGSRGYEQYF.

With regard to this clone: The junction differs from germline at one of its ends, possibly a read error. This chain joins TRBV18 and TRBJ2-7; TRBD1 agrees at 8 bases. This CDR3 spans 16 amino acids. The germline V gene encodes CDR1 KGHSH and CDR2 LQKENI. The DNA of the CDR3 is TGTGCCAGCTCTCCACTTCCGGGACAGGAGGTCTACGAGCAGTACTTC. It translates to CASSPLPGQEVYEQYF.

The chain employs TRBV11-3 and TRBJ2-6; 7 bases are a match to TRBD1. The J segment lost 4 bases and the V segment lost 0 bases, leaving 9 bases of the junction unmatched. Germline loops: CDR1 SGHNT, CDR2 YENEEA. CDR3 size: 18 residues. The CDR3 coding sequence is TGTGCCAGCAGCTTAGATGTAAGGGGGCTCGAAGGGGCCAACGTCCTGACTTTC. The encoded protein is CASSLDVRGLEGANVLTF.

Comments on this clone: The same CDR3 can be traced to other DNA sequences in this sample. J is TRBJ2-7 and V is TRBV6-5; maybe TRBD2 (6 bases). The germline gives CDR1 MNHEY, CDR2 SVGAGI. This CDR3 has 15 amino acids. With 3 bases removed from V and 4 bases from J, the gap between germline ends came to 16 bases. This CDR3 is CASSYRAGSSYEQYF. CDR3 DNA sequence: TGTGCCAGCAGTTATCGAGCGGGCTCGTCTTACGAGCAGTACTTC.

The rearrangement joins TRBV4-3 to TRBJ1-1, with unresolved D. Looked up from germline, CDR1 is LGHNA and CDR2 is YSLEER. Deletions cut 4 bases from V and 1 base from J, with 10 bases between. This CDR3 region has 14 residues. CDR3 coding DNA: TGCGCCAGCAGCCCGGACGGGAGGAACACTGAAGCTTTCTTT. It yields the protein CASSPDGRNTEAFF.